The TCR beta chain under discussion was sequenced for a study of blood T cells in healthy people across ages (dated by TCRdb to the mid-2010s). Study-wide context: In model experiments, roughly one uniquely barcoded TCR beta cDNA molecule per two T cells was captured by template switching. Donors were grouped into four age groups: young (average roughly 17 years), middle-aged (around 39), aged (around 56) and long-lived (around 80). Using the same blood draw, the study looked at two additional independent replicas of 1 million unique cDNA reads for two donors, one aged 18 to 29 and the other aged 80 or older. The study measured age-related changes in TCR beta repertoire diversity using deep sequencing normalized with unique cDNA molecular identifiers. The full study reports these points: Since profiling was done on bulk unsorted PBMCs, naive and antigen-experienced compartments could not be conclusively compared. Donor CMV infection status was unknown, potentially confounding age-related changes in expanded clonotypes. Estimates of total diversity from one million sequenced T cells were regarded as lower bounds and underestimates. As age increased, observed TCR beta diversity per million T cells dropped in a roughly linear way, and a significant reduction was already evident by age about 36. Observed TCR beta diversity correlated strongly with the percentage of naive T cells measured by flow cytometry. Compared with the aged group, the long-lived group had more naive CD4+ T cells, fewer expanded clones and increased TCR diversity, a pattern suggesting age selection.

This clonotype was found a few times. Its antigen has not been determined. No much larger clone is present one base from it, and per-base qualities are unavailable. CDR1 MNHNY and CDR2 SVGAGI are derived from the germline V gene (reference sequence). The CDR3, from cysteine to phenylalanine, totals 16 residues. Just the 48-base CDR3 DNA is kept, in frame starting at base 1. V lost 2 bases and J lost 9 bases; the stretch between them is 22 bases long. The method behind the library was 5' RACE. TCRdb records Illumina HiSeq 2500 as the sequencer. A second about 7 to 11 cycle PCR used a sample-barcoded 5' primer and a J-beta primer mix. A template-switch 5' adaptor carrying 12 random nucleotides introduced a unique molecular identifier onto each TCR beta cDNA molecule. Each sample yielded at least 3 million CDR3-containing paired-end reads. The Mint cDNA synthesis kit, primed by a TRBC-specific oligonucleotide, was used to synthesize first-strand cDNA from all RNA. All cDNA was treated with uracil-DNA glycosylase and then went through a first 18-cycle PCR with the universal primers M1SS and BC2_uni_R. Concerning the study's data processing: For normalization, 1 million high-quality reads were randomly selected from each sample, with every read carrying a distinct molecular identifier. Instead of being binned into consensus sequences, reads that shared molecular identifiers were thrown out. MiTCR, with a Q25 quality threshold and the strictest error-elimination algorithm, was used for CDR3 identification, clonotype clustering and error correction. A nonparametric unseen species model with Euler transformation was used to estimate lower-bound total TCR beta diversity. TCRdb trimmed public reads at Q25 via fastp, called clones via MiXCR and kept in-frame beta chains. Entries are consolidated by CDR3 protein sequence, retaining the most common genes and DNA. TCRdb, rather than the study authors, made the V and J calls. The sample includes around 520,000 distinct CDR3 sequences, with roughly a quarter observed a single time. Over 3.5% of the sample belongs to the ten largest clones.

Systemically healthy Caucasian individuals from Russia, about 38 in total and aged roughly 6 to 95 years, were included as donors. About 9.6 milliliters of peripheral blood were collected from each donor into EDTA-treated Vacutainer tubes. Ficoll-Paque density-gradient centrifugation was used to isolate PBMCs, with at least 7 million obtained per sample. Total RNA, at least 5.5 micrograms per sample, was extracted from PBMCs with Trizol reagent. The percentages of naive CD45RAhigh/CD27high T cells were determined by flow cytometry on a PBMC aliquot from every donor. The data were also submitted as part of a second study, on T cells of mothers and their children. The second study, in turn, reports: The donors were nine systemically healthy Caucasian individuals, made up of three mothers and their six children. cDNA synthesis consumed the entire amount of extracted RNA, loaded at about 1.5 ug RNA in each 15 ul reaction. In the second PCR, the M1S primer introduced both the sample barcodes and 2-4 random nucleotides. More than 8 million TCR beta CDR3 reads were obtained from each mother, and about 3 million reads were obtained from each child. Thymic selection shapes the output of TCR recombination in a similar way in related and unrelated pairs, and inherited differences have a minor effect. Normalized repertoire overlap in related mother-child pairs was always slightly higher than in unrelated mother-child pairs, but the difference was never significant. No persistent microchimeric T cell clones were found, with a detection sensitivity of approximately 100 clones per million clonotypes. To look for features that set related mother-child pairs apart from unrelated individuals, the researchers ran deep NGS to compare the TCR beta repertoires of mothers and children. The mean age was around 40 +/- 4 years for the mothers and about 12 +/- 4 years for the children. Libraries were sequenced on Illumina HiSeq 2000 with 100+100 nt paired-end reads after adapter ligation with NEBNext reagents. To prevent cross-contamination, the mother and child libraries were prepared a month apart and were sequenced in separate runs. Between roughly 450,000 and 2,200,000 distinct TCR beta clonotypes were identified per donor. Naive TCR beta clonotypes were estimated from low-frequency clonotypes matched to each donor's FACS-determined naive share, without sorting.

The rearrangement joined TRBV6-6 to TRBJ2-5; the D gene assignment is perhaps TRBD1 or TRBD2, with each matching 6 bases. Sequencing input: blood. The sequence was obtained from a boy aged 2 to 10 in good health. The nucleotide sequence is given as TGTGCCAGCAGTTACGCCGGGGGACTCTCCCCAGGGGCCCAGTACTTC. It translates to CASSYAGGLSPGAQYF.